This paragraph covers one TCR beta chain sequence. As yet, its antigen is unknown. The data belong to a study of blood T cells in healthy people across ages. There were at least 6 micrograms of total RNA extracted from every sample. V shed 10 bases, J shed 4 bases, and the junction held 16 bases outside the gene matches. The CDR3 has 15 amino acids. Germline V lookup: CDR1 SGHRS, CDR2 YFSETQ. A sample-barcoded 5' primer and a J-beta primer mix were used in a second PCR of roughly 6 to 11 cycles. Tagging of each cDNA molecule was performed by a template-switch adaptor with 12 random nucleotides. TCRdb re-derived calls from the 5' RACE reads in MiXCR, one entry per CDR3 protein. The table lists about 1,400,000 distinct CDR3 sequences, roughly 45% of them singletons. The study's findings and limits: Among T cells, TCR beta diversity per million cells dropped roughly linearly as age rose.

This TCR derives from a woman between 18 and 29 years old in good health. Sequencing was done on a sample of blood. The chain combines TRBV5-1 with TRBJ2-7; TRBD1 agrees at 8 bases. CDR3 nucleotide sequence: TGCGCCTTCAACGGGGGCGGGACAGGACAATACGAGCAGTACTTC. Its translation: CAFNGGGTGQYEQYF.